This TCR beta chain was sequenced for a study of blood T cell repertoires in COVID-19. Across the study: Acute and convalescent COVID-19 specimens originated in the United States, Italy and Spain. T cells, B-cell-depleted T cells, or PBMCs provided the cDNA or gDNA that served as material.

Per the study methods: By means of reference gene primer amplification, nucleated cell counts were estimated. The protocol was immunoSEQ multiplex PCR, while the TCRdb copy is restricted to in-frame clones and leaves out a portion. V and J calls and clone size are as listed in that table; D and trimming were resolved from the DNA. The table lists hundreds of thousands of clones, 70% to 90% of them singletons. Seattle patient enrollment occurred during active infection, with longitudinal follow-up thereafter. The CDR3 consists of 11 residues. With 2 bases removed from V and 8 bases from J, the gap between germline ends came to 6 bases. Germline CDR1 is MNHEY and CDR2 is SVGAGI.

The chain links TRBV6-5 to TRBJ1-2; D not certain. Source material: peripheral blood. The sequence was obtained from a woman under 40 with COVID-19, enrolled during active disease. CDR3 nucleotides: TGTGCCAGCAGTTACGGTGGCGGCTACACCTTC. It yields the protein CASSYGGGYTF.